This TCR beta chain emerged from a study of cytomegalovirus exposure and HLA in healthy donors. Study results and caveats: An observed cluster of highly shared sequence variants was recorded as a likely sequencing artifact. A later analysis reportedly found that, within productive TCRs, an Asian-associated ancestry cluster had fewer N-insertions than the mean observed across the approximately 700 donors. It was confirmed in vitro that a few of the CMV-associated chains were specific for CMV antigens.

The PCR used 60 Vbeta and 13 Jbeta primers. Assay: immunoSEQ multiplex PCR; the TCRdb copy retains only in-frame clones and omits some. The data hold approximately 150,000 clones, with around 80% observed a single time. Trimming removed 7 bases from V and 0 bases from J; junction bases left unmatched: 4. CDR3 size: 14 residues. Germline V gene lookup returns CDR1 KGHSH and CDR2 LQKENI. As concerns this clone: The target antigen is unknown.

V usage is TRBV18 and J usage is TRBJ1-1; TRBD1 matches at 8 bases. Material: PBMCs. The source of this sequence is a man between 40 and 49 years old in good health and CMV-seronegative. The CDR3 coding sequence is TGTGCCAGCTTAGGGGACAGGATGAACACTGAAGCTTTCTTT. It translates to CASLGDRMNTEAFF.